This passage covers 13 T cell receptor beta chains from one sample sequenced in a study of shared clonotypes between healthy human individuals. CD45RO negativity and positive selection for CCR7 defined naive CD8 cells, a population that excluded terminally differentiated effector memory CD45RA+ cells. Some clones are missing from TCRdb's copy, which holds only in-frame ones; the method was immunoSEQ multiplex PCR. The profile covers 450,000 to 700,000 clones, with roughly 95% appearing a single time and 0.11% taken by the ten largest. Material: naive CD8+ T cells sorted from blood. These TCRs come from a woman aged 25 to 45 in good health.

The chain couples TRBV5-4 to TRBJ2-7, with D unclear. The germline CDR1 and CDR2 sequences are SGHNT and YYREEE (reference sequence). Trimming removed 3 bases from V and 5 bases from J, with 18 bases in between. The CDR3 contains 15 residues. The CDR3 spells CASSSLDGVRDEQYF. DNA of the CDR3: TGTGCCAGCAGCTCCCTCGATGGGGTTAGGGACGAGCAGTACTTC.

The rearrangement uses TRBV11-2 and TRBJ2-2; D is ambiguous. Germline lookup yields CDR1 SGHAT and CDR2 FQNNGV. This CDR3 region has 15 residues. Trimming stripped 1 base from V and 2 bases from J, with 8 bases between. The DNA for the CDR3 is TGTGCCAGCAGCTTAGTTGGTAGAAACACCGGGGAGCTGTTTTTT. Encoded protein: CASSLVGRNTGELFF.

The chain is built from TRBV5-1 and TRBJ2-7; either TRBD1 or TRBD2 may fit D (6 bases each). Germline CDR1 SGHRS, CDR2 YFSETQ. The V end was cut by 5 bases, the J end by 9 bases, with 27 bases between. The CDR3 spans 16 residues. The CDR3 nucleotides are TGCGCCAGCAGAAGACCGGGGGCAGACCTCAGTGGGCTGCAGTACTTC. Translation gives CASRRPGADLSGLQYF.

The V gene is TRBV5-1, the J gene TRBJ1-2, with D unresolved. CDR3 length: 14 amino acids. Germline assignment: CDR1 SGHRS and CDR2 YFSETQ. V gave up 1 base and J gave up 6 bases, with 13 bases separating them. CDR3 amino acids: CASSLSAGDDGYTF. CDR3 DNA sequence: TGCGCCAGCAGCTTGTCGGCAGGAGATGATGGCTACACCTTC.

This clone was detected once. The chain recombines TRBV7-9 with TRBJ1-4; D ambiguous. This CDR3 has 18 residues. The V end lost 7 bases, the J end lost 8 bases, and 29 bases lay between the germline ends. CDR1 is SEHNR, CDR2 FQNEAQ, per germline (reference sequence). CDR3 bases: TGTGCCAGCACCAACCTAGGACTTGTAGCCCAGATGGAAGAAAAACTGTTTTTT. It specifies CASTNLGLVAQMEEKLFF. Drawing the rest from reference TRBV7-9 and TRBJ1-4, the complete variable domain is DTGVSQNPRHKITKRGQNVTFRCDPISEHNRLYWYRQTLGQGPEFLTYFQNEAQLEKSRLLSDRFSAERPKGSFSTLEIQRTEQGDSAMYLCASTNLGLVAQMEEKLFFGSGTQLSVL.

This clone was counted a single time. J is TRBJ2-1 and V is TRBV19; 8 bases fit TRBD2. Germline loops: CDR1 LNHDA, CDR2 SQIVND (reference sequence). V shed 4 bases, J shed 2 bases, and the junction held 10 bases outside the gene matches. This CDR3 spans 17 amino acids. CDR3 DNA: TGTGCCAGTAGTACCCAGGGACTAGTTTGGCCCTACAATGAGCAGTTCTTC. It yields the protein CASSTQGLVWPYNEQFF.

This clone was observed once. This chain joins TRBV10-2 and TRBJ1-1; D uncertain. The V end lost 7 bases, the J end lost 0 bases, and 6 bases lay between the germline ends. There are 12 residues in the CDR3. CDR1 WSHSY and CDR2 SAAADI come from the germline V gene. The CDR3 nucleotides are TGCGCCAGCATTGGGATGAACACTGAAGCTTTCTTT. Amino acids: CASIGMNTEAFF.

CDR3: CSVASPGTGDTEAFF. CDR3 coding DNA: TGCAGCGTTGCCTCCCCCGGGACAGGGGACACTGAAGCTTTCTTT. J is TRBJ1-1 and V is TRBV29-1, with 10 bases matching TRBD1. The trim removed 4 bases at V and 3 bases at J, leaving 8 bases unmatched. Germline values: CDR1 SQVTM, CDR2 ANQGSEA. CDR3 size: 15 residues.

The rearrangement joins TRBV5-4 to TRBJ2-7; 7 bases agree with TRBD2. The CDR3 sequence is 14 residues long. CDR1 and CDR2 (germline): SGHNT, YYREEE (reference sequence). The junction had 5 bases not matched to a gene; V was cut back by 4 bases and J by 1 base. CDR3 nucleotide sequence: TGTGCCAGCAGCCTGGACGGGGGGTCCTACGAGCAGTACTTC. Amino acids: CASSLDGGSYEQYF.

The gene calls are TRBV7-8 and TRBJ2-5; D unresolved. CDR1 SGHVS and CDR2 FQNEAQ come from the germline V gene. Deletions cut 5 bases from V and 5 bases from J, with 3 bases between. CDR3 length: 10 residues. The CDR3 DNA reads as TGTGCCAGCAGCACGGAGACCCAGTACTTC. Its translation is CASSTETQYF.

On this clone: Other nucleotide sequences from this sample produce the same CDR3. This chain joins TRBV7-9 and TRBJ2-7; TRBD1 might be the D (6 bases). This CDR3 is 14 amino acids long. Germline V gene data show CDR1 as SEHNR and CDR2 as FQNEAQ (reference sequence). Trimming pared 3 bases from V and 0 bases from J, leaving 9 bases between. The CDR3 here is CASSLTGSSYEQYF. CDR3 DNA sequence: TGTGCCAGCAGCTTGACAGGTAGCTCCTACGAGCAGTACTTC.

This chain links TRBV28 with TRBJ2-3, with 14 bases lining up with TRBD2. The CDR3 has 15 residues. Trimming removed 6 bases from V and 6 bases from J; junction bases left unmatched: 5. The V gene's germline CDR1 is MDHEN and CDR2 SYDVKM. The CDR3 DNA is TGTGCCAGCAGGGGGACTAGCGGGAGTCAGGATACGCAGTATTTT. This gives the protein CASRGTSGSQDTQYF.

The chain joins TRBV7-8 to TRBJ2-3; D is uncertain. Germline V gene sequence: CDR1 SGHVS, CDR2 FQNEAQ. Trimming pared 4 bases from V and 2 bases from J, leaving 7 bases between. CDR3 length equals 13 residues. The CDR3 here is CASSYLYTDTQYF. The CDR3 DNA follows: TGTGCCAGCAGCTACCTATACACAGATACGCAGTATTTT.